This TCR beta chain was recovered during a study of graft-versus-host responses after intestinal transplantation. The wider study: As for transplant type, recipients had multivisceral, liver-intestinal, or isolated intestinal grafts. Anti-thymocyte globulin induction preceded 2 to 4 years of tacrolimus and steroid maintenance in all recipients.

Repertoires were generated with immunoSEQ multiplex PCR, while TCRdb's copy carries only in-frame clones and drops some. The table lists about 18,000 clones, approximately 90% of them singletons. Remarks on this clone: Its antigen is not known.

In germline, CDR1 is LNHDA, CDR2 SQIVND (reference sequence). The CDR3 sequence is 16 residues long. Germline trimming cut 6 bases from V and 1 base from J; bases unmatched to any gene: 8. General study findings and limits: The recipient marrow held GvH clones, and some of them showed up first in ileum or blood. Circulating GvH clones peaking coincided with falling HvG clones soon after transplant.

The chain joins TRBV19 to TRBJ2-3; 9 nucleotides agree with TRBD2. The sequencing used PBMCs, collected more than 350 days after transplant. This clonotype originated in a human patient who received an intestinal transplant, so some T cells may come from the graft donor. CDR3 bases: TGTGCCAGTAGCCACCAAGCGGGAGGTCGCACAGATACGCAGTATTTT. It codes for CASSHQAGGRTDTQYF.